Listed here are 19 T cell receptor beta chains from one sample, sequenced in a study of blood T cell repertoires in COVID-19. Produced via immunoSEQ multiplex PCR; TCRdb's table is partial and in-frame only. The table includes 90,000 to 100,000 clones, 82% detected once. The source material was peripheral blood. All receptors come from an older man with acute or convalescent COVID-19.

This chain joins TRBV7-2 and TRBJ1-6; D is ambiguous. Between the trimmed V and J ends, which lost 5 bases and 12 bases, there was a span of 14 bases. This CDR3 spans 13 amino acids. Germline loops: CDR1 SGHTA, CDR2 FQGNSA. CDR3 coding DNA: TGTGCCAGCAGCGCGGCAGAAAATAGACCCCTCCACTTT. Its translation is CASSAAENRPLHF.

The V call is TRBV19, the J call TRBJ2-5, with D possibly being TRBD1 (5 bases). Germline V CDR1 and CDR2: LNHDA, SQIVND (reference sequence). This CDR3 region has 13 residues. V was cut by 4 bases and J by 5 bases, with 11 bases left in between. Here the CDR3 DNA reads TGTGCCAGTAGTACCTCAGGGTTTGAGACCCAGTACTTC. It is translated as CASSTSGFETQYF.

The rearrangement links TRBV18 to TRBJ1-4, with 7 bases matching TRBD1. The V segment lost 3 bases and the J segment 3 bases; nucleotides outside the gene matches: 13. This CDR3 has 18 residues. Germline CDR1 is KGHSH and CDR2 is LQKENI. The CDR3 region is CASSPGQSKGASNEKLFF. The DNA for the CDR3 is TGTGCCAGCTCACCGGGACAGTCAAAGGGCGCGTCTAATGAAAAACTGTTTTTT.

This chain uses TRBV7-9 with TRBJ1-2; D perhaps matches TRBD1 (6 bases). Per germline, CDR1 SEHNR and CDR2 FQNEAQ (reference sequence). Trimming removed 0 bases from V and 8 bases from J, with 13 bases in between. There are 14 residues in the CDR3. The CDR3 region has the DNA TGTGCCAGCAGCTTAGCGTCAGGGACAAACGGCTACACCTTC. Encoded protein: CASSLASGTNGYTF.

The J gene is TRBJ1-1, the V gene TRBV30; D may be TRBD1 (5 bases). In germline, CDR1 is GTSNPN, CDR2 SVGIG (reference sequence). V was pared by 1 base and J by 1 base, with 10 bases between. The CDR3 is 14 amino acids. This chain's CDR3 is CAWSGGLTNTEAFF. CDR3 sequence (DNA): TGTGCCTGGAGTGGGGGACTTACGAACACTGAAGCTTTCTTT.

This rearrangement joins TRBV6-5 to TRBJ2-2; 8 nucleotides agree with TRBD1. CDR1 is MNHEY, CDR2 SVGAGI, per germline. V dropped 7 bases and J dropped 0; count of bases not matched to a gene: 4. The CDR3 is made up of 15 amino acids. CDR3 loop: CASNKQGANTGELFF. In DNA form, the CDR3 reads TGTGCCAGCAATAAACAGGGGGCGAACACCGGGGAGCTGTTTTTT.

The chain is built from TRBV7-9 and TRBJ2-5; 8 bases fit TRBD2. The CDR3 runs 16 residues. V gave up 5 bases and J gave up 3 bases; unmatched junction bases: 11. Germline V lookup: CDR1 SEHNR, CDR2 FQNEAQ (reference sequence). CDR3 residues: CASSPTSGAGEETQYF. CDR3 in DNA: TGTGCCAGCAGCCCTACATCAGGAGCGGGGGAAGAGACCCAGTACTTC.

CDR3 loop: CASTPPVPYEQYF. The DNA of the CDR3 is TGTGCCAGCACCCCCCCGGTGCCCTACGAGCAGTACTTC. The chain recombines TRBV6-2 or TRBV6-3 with TRBJ2-7; D is unresolved. The CDR3 runs 13 residues. Deletions cut 7 bases from V and 2 bases from J, with 12 bases between. Looked up from germline, CDR1 is MNHEY and CDR2 is SVGEGT.

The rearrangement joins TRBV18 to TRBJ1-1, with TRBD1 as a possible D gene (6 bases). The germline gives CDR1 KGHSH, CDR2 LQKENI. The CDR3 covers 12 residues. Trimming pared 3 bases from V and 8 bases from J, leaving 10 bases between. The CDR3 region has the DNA TGTGCCAGCTCACCCGGGCAGGGGGAAGCTTTCTTT. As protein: CASSPGQGEAFF.

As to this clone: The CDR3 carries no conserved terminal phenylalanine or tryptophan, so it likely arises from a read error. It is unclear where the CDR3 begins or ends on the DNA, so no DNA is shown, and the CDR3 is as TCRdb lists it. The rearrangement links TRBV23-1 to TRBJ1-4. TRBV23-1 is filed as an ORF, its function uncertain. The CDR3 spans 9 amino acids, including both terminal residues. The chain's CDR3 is CASKTPATV.

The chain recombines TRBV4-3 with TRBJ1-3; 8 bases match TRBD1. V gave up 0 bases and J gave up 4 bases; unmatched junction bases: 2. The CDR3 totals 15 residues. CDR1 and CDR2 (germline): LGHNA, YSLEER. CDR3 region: CASSQDRGPGNTIYF. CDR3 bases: TGCGCCAGCAGCCAAGACAGGGGGCCCGGAAACACCATATATTTT.

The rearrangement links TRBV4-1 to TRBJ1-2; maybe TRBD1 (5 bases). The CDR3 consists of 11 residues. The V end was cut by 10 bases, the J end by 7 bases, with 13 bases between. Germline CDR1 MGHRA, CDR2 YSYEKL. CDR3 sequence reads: CATGPQGGYTF. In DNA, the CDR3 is TGCGCCACCGGGCCTCAGGGTGGCTACACCTTC.

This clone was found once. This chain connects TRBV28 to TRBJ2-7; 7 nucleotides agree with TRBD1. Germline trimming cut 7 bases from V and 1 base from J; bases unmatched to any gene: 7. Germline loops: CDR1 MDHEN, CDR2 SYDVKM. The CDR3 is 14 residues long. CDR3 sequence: CASIFSGQSYEQYF. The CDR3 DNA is TGTGCCAGCATCTTCTCGGGACAGTCCTACGAGCAGTACTTC.

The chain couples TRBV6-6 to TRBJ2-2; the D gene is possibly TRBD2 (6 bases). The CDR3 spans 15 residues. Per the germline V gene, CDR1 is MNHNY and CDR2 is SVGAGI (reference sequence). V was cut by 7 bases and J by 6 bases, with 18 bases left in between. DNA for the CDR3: TGTGCCAGCACCGGAGGGACGGAGATCTCCGGGGAGCTGTTTTTT. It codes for CASTGGTEISGELFF.

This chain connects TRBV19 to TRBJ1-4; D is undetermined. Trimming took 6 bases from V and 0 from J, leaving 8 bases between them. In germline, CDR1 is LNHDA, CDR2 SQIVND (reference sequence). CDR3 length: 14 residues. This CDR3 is CASRMRATNEKLFF. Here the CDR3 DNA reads TGTGCCAGTAGAATGAGGGCAACTAATGAAAAACTGTTTTTT.

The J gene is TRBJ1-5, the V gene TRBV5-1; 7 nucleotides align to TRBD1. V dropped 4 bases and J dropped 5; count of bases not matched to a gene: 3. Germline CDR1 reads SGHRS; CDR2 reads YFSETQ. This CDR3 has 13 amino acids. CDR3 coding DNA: TGCGCCAGCAGCCCGGGGACAGATCAGCCCCAGCATTTT. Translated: CASSPGTDQPQHF. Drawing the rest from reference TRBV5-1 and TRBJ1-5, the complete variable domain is KAGVTQTPRYLIKTRGQQVTLSCSPISGHRSVSWYQQTPGQGLQFLFEYFSETQRNKGNFPGRFSGRQFSNSRSEMNVSTLELGDSALYLCASSPGTDQPQHFGDGTRLSIL.

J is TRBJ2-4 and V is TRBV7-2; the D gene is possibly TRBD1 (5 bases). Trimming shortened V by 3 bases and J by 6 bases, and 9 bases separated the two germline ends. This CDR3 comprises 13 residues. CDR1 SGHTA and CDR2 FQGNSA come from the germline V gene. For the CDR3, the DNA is TGTGCCAGCAGCTTGACAGTCCGAAACATTCAGTACTTC. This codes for CASSLTVRNIQYF.

The CDR3 nucleotides read TGTGCCAGCTCACCTATAGCGGGGGGCCTAGGGGATGAGCAGTTCTTC. Translation: CASSPIAGGLGDEQFF. The chain has TRBV18 and TRBJ2-1; 10 positions agree with TRBD2. CDR3 length equals 16 residues. Trimming removed 3 bases from V and 8 bases from J; junction bases left unmatched: 10. Germline CDR1 and CDR2: KGHSH and LQKENI.

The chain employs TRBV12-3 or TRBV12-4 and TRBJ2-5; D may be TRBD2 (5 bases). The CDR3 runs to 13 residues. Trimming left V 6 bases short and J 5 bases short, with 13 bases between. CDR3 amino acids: CASSARGIETQYF. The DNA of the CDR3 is TGTGCCAGCAGCGCTAGAGGGATCGAGACCCAGTACTTC.